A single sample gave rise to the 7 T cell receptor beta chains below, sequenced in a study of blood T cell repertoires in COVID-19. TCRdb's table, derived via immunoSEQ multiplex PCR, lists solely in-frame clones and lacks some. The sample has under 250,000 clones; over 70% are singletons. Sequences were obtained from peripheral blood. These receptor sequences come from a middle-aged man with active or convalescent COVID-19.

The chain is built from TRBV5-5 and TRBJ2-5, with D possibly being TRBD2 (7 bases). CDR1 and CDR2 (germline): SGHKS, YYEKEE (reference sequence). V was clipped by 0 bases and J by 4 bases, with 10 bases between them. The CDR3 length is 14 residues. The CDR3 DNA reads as TGTGCCAGCAGCTTGGAGGGGGGGGCAGAGACCCAGTACTTC. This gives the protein CASSLEGGAETQYF.

The CDR3 bases are TGTGCCAGCAGCTTAGGAGTGGCGGGGCCCCGGGGCAATGAGCAGTTCTTC. As protein: CASSLGVAGPRGNEQFF. The rearrangement joins TRBV11-2 to TRBJ2-1, with D possibly being TRBD2 (6 bases). Germline lookup yields CDR1 SGHAT and CDR2 FQNNGV. Deletions cut 1 base from V and 6 bases from J, with 19 bases between. This CDR3 has 17 residues.

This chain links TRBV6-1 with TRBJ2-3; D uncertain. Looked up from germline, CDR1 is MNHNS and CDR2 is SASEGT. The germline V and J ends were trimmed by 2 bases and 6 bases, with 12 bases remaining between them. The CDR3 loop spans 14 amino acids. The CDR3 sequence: CASSEPRLKDTQYF. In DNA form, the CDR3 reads TGTGCCAGCAGTGAACCTAGGTTGAAGGATACGCAGTATTTT.

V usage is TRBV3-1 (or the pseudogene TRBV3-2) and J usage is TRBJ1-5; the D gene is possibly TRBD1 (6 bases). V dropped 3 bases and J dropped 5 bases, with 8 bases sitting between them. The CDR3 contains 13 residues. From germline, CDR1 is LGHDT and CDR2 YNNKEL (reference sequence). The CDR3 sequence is CASSHAGDQPQHF. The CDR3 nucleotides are TGTGCCAGCAGCCACGCAGGGGATCAGCCCCAGCATTTT.

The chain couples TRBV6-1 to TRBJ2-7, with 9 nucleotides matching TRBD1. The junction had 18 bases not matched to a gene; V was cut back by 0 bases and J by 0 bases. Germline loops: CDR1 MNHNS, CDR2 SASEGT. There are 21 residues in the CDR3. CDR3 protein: CASSEAPRGQGRGRSSYEQYF. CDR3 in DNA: TGTGCCAGCAGTGAAGCGCCTCGGGGACAGGGCCGCGGGCGAAGCTCCTACGAGCAGTACTTC.

The CDR3 DNA reads TGTGCCAGCATCATGGACAGGGCGGGGACTGAAGCTTTCTTT. Protein sequence: CASIMDRAGTEAFF. The J gene is TRBJ1-1, the V gene TRBV2; 8 bases are a match to TRBD1. In germline, CDR1 is SNHLY, CDR2 FYNNEI. The V segment lost 7 bases and the J segment 5 bases; nucleotides outside the gene matches: 9. The CDR3 covers 14 residues.

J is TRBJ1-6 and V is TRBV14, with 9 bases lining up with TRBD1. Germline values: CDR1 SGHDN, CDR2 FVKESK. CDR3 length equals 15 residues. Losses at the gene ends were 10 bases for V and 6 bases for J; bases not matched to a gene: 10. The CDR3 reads CATSRSTGGNSPLHF. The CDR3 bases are TGTGCCACAAGCCGCTCGACAGGGGGTAATTCACCCCTCCACTTT.